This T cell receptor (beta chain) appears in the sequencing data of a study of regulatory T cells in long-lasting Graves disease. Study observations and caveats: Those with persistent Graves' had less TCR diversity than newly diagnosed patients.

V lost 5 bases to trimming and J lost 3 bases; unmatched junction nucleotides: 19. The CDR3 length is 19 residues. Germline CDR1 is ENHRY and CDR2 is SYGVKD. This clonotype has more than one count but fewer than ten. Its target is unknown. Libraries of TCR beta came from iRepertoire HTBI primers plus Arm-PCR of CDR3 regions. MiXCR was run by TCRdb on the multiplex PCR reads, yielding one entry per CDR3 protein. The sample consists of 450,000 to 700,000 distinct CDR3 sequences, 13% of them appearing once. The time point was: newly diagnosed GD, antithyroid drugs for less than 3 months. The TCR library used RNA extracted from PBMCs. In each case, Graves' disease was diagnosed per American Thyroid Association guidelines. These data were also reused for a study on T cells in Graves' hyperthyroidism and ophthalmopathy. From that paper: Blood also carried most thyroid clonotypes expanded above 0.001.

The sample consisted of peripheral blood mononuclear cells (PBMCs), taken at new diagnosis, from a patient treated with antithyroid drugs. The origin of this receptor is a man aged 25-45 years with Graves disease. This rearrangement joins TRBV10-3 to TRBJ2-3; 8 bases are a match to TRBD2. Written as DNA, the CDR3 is TGTGCCATCAGTCGCGTGTGGAGCGGGAGAGGGGCAGGTACAGATACGCAGTATTTT. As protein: CAISRVWSGRGAGTDTQYF.